This entry lists 18 T cell receptor beta chains sequenced from one sample in a study of T cells in pancreatic ductal adenocarcinoma. Here immunoSEQ multiplex PCR was the method, and the copy in TCRdb shows in-frame clones only, minus some. The sample carries tens of thousands of clones, more than 80% recorded once. The selected patients with pancreatic ductal adenocarcinoma had surgery but no neoadjuvant therapy. Sequencing was done on a sample of PBMCs. The receptors derive from a human donor with pancreatic ductal adenocarcinoma.

The chain combines TRBV5-4 with TRBJ2-7; no clear D gene. The germline V and J ends were trimmed by 2 bases and 3 bases, with 6 bases remaining between them. This CDR3 has 12 amino acids. Germline V gene data show CDR1 as SGHNT and CDR2 as YYREEE (reference sequence). The CDR3 bases are TGTGCCAGCAGCTTATACAACTACGAGCAGTACTTC. Translation gives CASSLYNYEQYF.

The chain uses TRBV6-4 and TRBJ2-1; 10 bases are shared with TRBD1. The germline V gene encodes CDR1 MRHNA and CDR2 SNTAGT. CDR3 size: 14 residues. The ends lost 6 bases at V and 8 bases at J; junction bases unmatched: 7. CDR3 in amino acids: CASSPGTGDHEQFF. CDR3 in DNA: TGTGCCAGCAGCCCCGGGACAGGGGACCATGAGCAGTTCTTC.

The V and J genes are TRBV2 and TRBJ1-2; D perhaps matches TRBD1 (6 bases). Trimming took off 3 bases at V and 4 bases at J, with 12 bases between the two ends. CDR1 SNHLY and CDR2 FYNNEI come from the germline V gene. This CDR3 region has 14 residues. As DNA, the CDR3 is TGTGCCAGCAGTGAGGATACAGGGATCTATGGCTACACCTTC. Its translation: CASSEDTGIYGYTF.

The chain couples TRBV27 to TRBJ2-2; 7 positions match TRBD1. CDR1 and CDR2 from the germline V gene are MNHEY and SMNVEV (reference sequence). The CDR3 is 16 amino acids. V was pared by 4 bases and J by 7 bases, with 12 bases of the junction left unmatched. As DNA, the CDR3 is TGTGCCAGCAGTTCTAATAAGGTTGCAGGGGGCGGGGAGCTGTTTTTT. This codes for CASSSNKVAGGGELFF.

J is TRBJ1-2 and V is TRBV19; maybe TRBD1 (5 bases). The CDR3 totals 14 residues. V shed 6 bases and J shed 0 bases, with 11 bases lying between them. CDR1 and CDR2 (germline): LNHDA, SQIVND (reference sequence). The CDR3 is CASRMGGANYGYTF. The CDR3 coding sequence is TGTGCCAGTAGAATGGGGGGAGCTAACTATGGCTACACCTTC.

This clone was seen a single time. V is TRBV4-3 and J is TRBJ2-7, with 8 bases aligning to TRBD1. The trim removed 4 bases at V and 2 bases at J, leaving 7 bases unmatched. CDR1 LGHNA and CDR2 YSLEER come from the germline V gene. This CDR3 has 15 residues. The CDR3 loop is CASSRDTGGTYEQYF. The CDR3 DNA reads as TGCGCCAGCAGCCGCGACACAGGGGGGACCTACGAGCAGTACTTC.

This sequence joins TRBV11-3 and TRBJ1-3; tentative D call: TRBD1 (5 bases). The germline CDR1 and CDR2 sequences are SGHNT and YENEEA. Trimming cost V 2 bases and J 4 bases, with 12 bases left between them. This CDR3 spans 15 amino acids. This CDR3 is CASSLTGGWGNTIYF. The CDR3 DNA sequence: TGTGCCAGCAGCTTAACAGGCGGCTGGGGAAACACCATATATTTT. Based on the CDR3 plus reference TRBV11-3 and TRBJ1-3, the full variable domain is EAGVVQSPRYKIIEKKQPVAFWCNPISGHNTLYWYLQNLGQGPELLIRYENEEAVDDSQLPKDRFSAERLKGVDSTLKIQPAELGDSAVYLCASSLTGGWGNTIYFGEGSWLTVV.

The chain carries TRBV11-3 and TRBJ2-5, with D tentatively TRBD2 (6 bases). V gave up 5 bases and J gave up 2 bases, with 18 bases separating them. This CDR3 has 16 residues. CDR1 is SGHNT, CDR2 YENEEA, per germline. The CDR3 DNA sequence: TGTGCCAGCAGCGGGGGGTCCAGACCTATTCAAGAGACCCAGTACTTC. The encoded protein is CASSGGSRPIQETQYF.

The chain employs TRBV21-1 and TRBJ1-2; the table's D gene call, TRBD1, was not cross checked with the DNA. TRBV21-1 is a listed pseudogene. This CDR3 is 16 amino acids long. In nucleotides, the CDR3 is TGTGCCAGCCGCTCTCTGGGACAGGGCCGTTACTATGGCTACACCTTC. Its protein is CASRSLGQGRYYGYTF.

V and J are TRBV5-4 and TRBJ1-2, with D possibly matching TRBD1 (6 bases). V was shortened by 4 bases and J by 4 bases, with 11 bases between the two germline ends. Germline-derived CDR1 and CDR2 are SGHNT and YYREEE (reference sequence). The CDR3 runs to 13 residues. The CDR3 nucleotides are TGTGCCAGCAGCCGGAGGGGGAGCTATGGCTACACCTTC. Its protein product is CASSRRGSYGYTF. Based on the CDR3 plus reference TRBV5-4 and TRBJ1-2, the full variable domain is ETGVTQSPTHLIKTRGQQVTLRCSSQSGHNTVSWYQQALGQGPQFIFQYYREEENGRGNFPPRFSGLQFPNYSSELNVNALELDDSALYLCASSRRGSYGYTFGSGTRLTVV.

This sequence joins TRBV28 and TRBJ2-5; 10 bases map to TRBD2. The V segment lost 6 bases and the J segment 2 bases; nucleotides outside the gene matches: 9. Germline V lookup: CDR1 MDHEN, CDR2 SYDVKM. The CDR3 sequence is 16 residues long. CDR3 sequence: CASSLAIAGGQETQYF. In DNA form, the CDR3 reads TGTGCCAGCAGCCTCGCCATAGCGGGAGGACAAGAGACCCAGTACTTC.

This sequence joins TRBV7-9 and TRBJ1-5, with D unclear. The germline gives CDR1 SEHNR, CDR2 FQNEAQ (reference sequence). The V end lost 5 bases, the J end lost 9 bases, and 11 bases lay between the germline ends. This CDR3 is 12 amino acids long. Here the CDR3 reads CASSPGLGPQHF. CDR3 coding DNA: TGTGCCAGCAGCCCAGGACTGGGGCCCCAGCATTTT. Full variable domain (remainder filled in from reference TRBV7-9 and TRBJ1-5): DTGVSQNPRHKITKRGQNVTFRCDPISEHNRLYWYRQTLGQGPEFLTYFQNEAQLEKSRLLSDRFSAERPKGSFSTLEIQRTEQGDSAMYLCASSPGLGPQHFGDGTRLSIL.

The J gene is TRBJ2-1, the V gene TRBV28; 13 bases line up with TRBD2. Germline V gives CDR1 MDHEN, CDR2 SYDVKM. Losses at the gene ends were 5 bases for V and 0 bases for J; bases not matched to a gene: 4. The CDR3 runs to 17 residues. The CDR3 loop reads CASSPGTSGVSYNEQFF. DNA for the CDR3: TGTGCCAGCAGTCCGGGGACTAGCGGGGTCTCCTACAATGAGCAGTTCTTC.

The J gene is TRBJ1-1, the V gene TRBV28; 8 nucleotides agree with TRBD1. The CDR3 is made up of 15 amino acids. Germline V gives CDR1 MDHEN, CDR2 SYDVKM. V lost 5 bases and J lost 0; bases outside the gene matches: 5. CDR3 protein: CASSTGGGMNTEAFF. The CDR3 nucleotides read TGTGCCAGCAGTACAGGGGGTGGGATGAACACTGAAGCTTTCTTT.

The chain carries TRBV7-2 and TRBJ2-7; tentatively, D is TRBD2 (6 bases). The length of the CDR3 is 15 residues. V dropped 3 bases and J dropped 4 bases, with 16 bases sitting between them. Germline V lookup: CDR1 SGHTA, CDR2 FQGNSA. The CDR3 DNA follows: TGTGCCAGCAGCTTCACCGGGACTGGGCAATACGAGCAGTACTTC. This translates into CASSFTGTGQYEQYF.

The chain links TRBV5-1 to TRBJ2-5; 10 bases line up with TRBD2. The CDR3 spans 15 residues. CDR1 and CDR2 from the germline V gene are SGHRS and YFSETQ. Germline trimming cut 3 bases from V and 1 base from J; bases unmatched to any gene: 3. CDR3 sequence: CASSSSGRAQETQYF. Here the CDR3 DNA reads TGCGCCAGCAGCTCCAGCGGGAGGGCCCAAGAGACCCAGTACTTC.

This clone was observed a single time. The sample contains more than one DNA sequence encoding this CDR3. The chain is built from TRBV4-3 and TRBJ1-1, with 7 bases aligning to TRBD1. With 0 bases clipped from V and 4 bases from J, the junction kept 5 bases outside the gene matches. CDR1 LGHNA and CDR2 YSLEER come from the germline V gene. This CDR3 region has 15 residues. CDR3 protein: CASSQDPAGGTEAFF. The DNA of the CDR3 is TGCGCCAGCAGCCAAGATCCGGCAGGGGGCACTGAAGCTTTCTTT.

The rearrangement links TRBV5-5 to TRBJ2-3; 7 bases match TRBD2. V shed 0 bases and J 4 bases; nucleotides not matched to a gene: 2. The germline V gene encodes CDR1 SGHKS and CDR2 YYEKEE (reference sequence). The CDR3 is 14 residues long. The CDR3 reads CASSLGGSSDTQYF. In DNA, the CDR3 is TGTGCCAGCAGCTTGGGCGGGAGCTCAGATACGCAGTATTTT.